This TCR beta chain comes out of a study of blood T cell repertoires in COVID-19. Original data processing: Estimation of nucleated cell counts relied on the amplification of reference gene primers. Only in-frame clones appear in the TCRdb table, and some are missing; sequencing was by immunoSEQ multiplex PCR. V, J and clone size were drawn from that table, and D and trimming were deduced from the DNA. The repertoire holds around 140,000 clones, about four fifths seen once, with roughly 4.8% in the top ten. This clone is medium-sized (0.01 to 0.1%). V dropped 4 bases and J dropped 6; count of bases not matched to a gene: 2. Germline-derived CDR1 and CDR2 are MGHRA and YSYEKL. This CDR3 is built from 13 residues.

Sequencing was performed on peripheral blood. The chain links TRBV4-1 to TRBJ1-2; 10 nucleotides match TRBD1. The sequence was obtained from a human donor in a cohort sampled during active COVID-19. The CDR3 sequence is CASSPGTGDGYTF. The CDR3, as DNA: TGCGCCAGCAGCCCAGGGACAGGGGATGGCTACACCTTC.